Described below is a single T cell receptor (beta chain) sequence and its context. The sample is drawn from a study of blood T cells in healthy people across ages. V gave up 1 base and J gave up 11 bases, with 14 bases separating them. Germline CDR1 LGHNA, CDR2 YSLEER. This CDR3 contains 13 residues. Then a second PCR, running about 7 to 11 cycles, was carried out with a sample-barcoded 5' primer and a J-beta primer mix. TCRdb ran MiXCR on the 5' RACE reads and lists one entry per CDR3 protein. The table records over 1.5 million distinct CDR3 sequences, around 50% of them present only once. The chain joins TRBV4-3 to TRBJ1-1; D ambiguous. The specimen was blood. This receptor was taken from a woman between 35 and 50 years old in good health. The CDR3 nucleotides read TGCGCCAGCAGCCAAGTCGGTGGTTATGGGGCTTTCTTT. Protein: CASSQVGGYGAFF.